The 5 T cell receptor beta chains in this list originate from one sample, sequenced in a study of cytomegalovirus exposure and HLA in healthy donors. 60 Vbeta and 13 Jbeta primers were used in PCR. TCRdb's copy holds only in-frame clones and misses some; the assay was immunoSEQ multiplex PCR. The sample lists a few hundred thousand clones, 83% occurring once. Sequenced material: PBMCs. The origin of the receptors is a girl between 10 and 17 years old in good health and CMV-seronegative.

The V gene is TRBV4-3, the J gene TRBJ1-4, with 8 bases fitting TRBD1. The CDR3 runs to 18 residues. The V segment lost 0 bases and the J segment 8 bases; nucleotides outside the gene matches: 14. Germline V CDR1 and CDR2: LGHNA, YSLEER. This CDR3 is CASSQDRARGLLGEKLFF. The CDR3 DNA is TGCGCCAGCAGCCAAGATAGGGCCAGGGGGCTCTTGGGCGAAAAACTGTTTTTT.

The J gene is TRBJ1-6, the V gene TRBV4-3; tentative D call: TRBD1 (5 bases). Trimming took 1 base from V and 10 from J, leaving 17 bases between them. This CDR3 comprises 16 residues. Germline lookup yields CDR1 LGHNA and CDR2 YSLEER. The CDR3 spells CASSQAGVKEKSPLHF. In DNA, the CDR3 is TGCGCCAGCAGCCAAGCGGGGGTAAAGGAGAAGTCACCCCTCCACTTT.

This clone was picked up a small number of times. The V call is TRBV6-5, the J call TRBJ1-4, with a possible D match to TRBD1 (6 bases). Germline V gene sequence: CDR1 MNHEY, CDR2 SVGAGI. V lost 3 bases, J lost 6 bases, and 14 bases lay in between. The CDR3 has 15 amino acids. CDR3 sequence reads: CASSYGGAAYEKLFF. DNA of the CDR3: TGTGCCAGCAGTTATGGGGGGGCAGCATATGAAAAACTGTTTTTT.

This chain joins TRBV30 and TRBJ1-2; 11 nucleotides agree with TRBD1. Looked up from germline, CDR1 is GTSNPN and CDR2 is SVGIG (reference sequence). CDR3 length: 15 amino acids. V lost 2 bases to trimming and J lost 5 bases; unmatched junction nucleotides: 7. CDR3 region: CAWSKGTGGRYGYTF. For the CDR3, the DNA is TGTGCCTGGAGTAAGGGGACAGGGGGGCGGTATGGCTACACCTTC. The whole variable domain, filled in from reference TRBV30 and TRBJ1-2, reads SQTIHQWPATLVQPVGSPLSLECTVEGTSNPNLYWYRQAAGRGLQLLFYSVGIGQISSEVPQNLSASRPQDRQFILSSKKLLLSDSGFYLCAWSKGTGGRYGYTFGSGTRLTVV.

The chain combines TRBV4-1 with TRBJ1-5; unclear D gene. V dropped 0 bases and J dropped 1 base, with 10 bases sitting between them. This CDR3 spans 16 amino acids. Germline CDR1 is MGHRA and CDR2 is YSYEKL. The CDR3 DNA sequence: TGCGCCAGCAGCCAAGAATTGGGCAGCAGCAATCAGCCCCAGCATTTT. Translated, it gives CASSQELGSSNQPQHF.